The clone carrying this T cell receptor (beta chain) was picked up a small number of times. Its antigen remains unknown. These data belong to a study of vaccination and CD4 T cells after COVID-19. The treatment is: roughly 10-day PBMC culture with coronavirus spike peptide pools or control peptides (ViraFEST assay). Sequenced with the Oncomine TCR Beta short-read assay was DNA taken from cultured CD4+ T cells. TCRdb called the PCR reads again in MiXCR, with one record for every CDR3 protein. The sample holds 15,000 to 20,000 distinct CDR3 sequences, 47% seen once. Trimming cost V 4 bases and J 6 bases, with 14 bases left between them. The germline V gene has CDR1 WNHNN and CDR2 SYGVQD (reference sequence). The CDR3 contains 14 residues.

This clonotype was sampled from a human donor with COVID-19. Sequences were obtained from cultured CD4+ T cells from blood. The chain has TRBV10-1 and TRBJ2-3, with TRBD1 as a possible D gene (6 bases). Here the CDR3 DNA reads TGCGCCAGCAGTGTGACAGGCTCGGTGGATACGCAGTATTTT. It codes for CASSVTGSVDTQYF.